The 21 T cell receptor beta chains presented below share a single source sample, sequenced in a study of cytomegalovirus exposure and HLA in healthy donors. This PCR relied on a set of 60 Vbeta primers and 13 Jbeta primers. The method was immunoSEQ multiplex PCR; TCRdb's version includes in-frame clones alone and lacks a portion of them. The sample contains about 250,000 clones, more than 55% of which appear only once. Sample: PBMCs. The receptors shown here come from a female donor in good health and CMV-seronegative.

In DNA, the CDR3 is TGCGCCAGCAGCCAAGACCCCGTCTTAAGGGGGCGCAATGAAAAACTGTTTTTT. This translates into CASSQDPVLRGRNEKLFF. The rearrangement uses TRBV4-1 and TRBJ1-4; 7 positions agree with TRBD1. V dropped 0 bases and J dropped 5; count of bases not matched to a gene: 12. The CDR3 runs to 18 residues. Germline V gene lookup returns CDR1 MGHRA and CDR2 YSYEKL.

This clone was found a few times. The rearrangement joins TRBV25-1 to TRBJ2-5; a possible D gene is TRBD1 (6 bases). This CDR3 is built from 14 residues. Germline V gives CDR1 MGHDK, CDR2 SYGVNS. V lost 3 bases and J lost 4, with 12 bases in between. This CDR3 reads CASSDFRRGETQYF. CDR3 DNA: TGTGCCAGCAGTGACTTCCGCAGGGGAGAGACCCAGTACTTC. The full variable domain, its missing parts supplied by reference TRBV25-1 and TRBJ2-5, is EADIYQTPRYLVIGTGKKITLECSQTMGHDKMYWYQQDPGMELHLIHYSYGVNSTEKGDLSSESTVSRIRTEHFPLTLESARPSHTSQYLCASSDFRRGETQYFGPGTRLLVL.

This clone was recorded only once. V gene TRBV18 combines with J gene TRBJ1-1, with D maybe TRBD1 (6 bases). The germline V and J ends were trimmed by 3 bases and 0 bases, with 11 bases remaining between them. The length of the CDR3 is 15 residues. Germline assignment: CDR1 KGHSH and CDR2 LQKENI. Here the CDR3 DNA reads TGTGCCAGCTCACCTTTGCAGGGGTTGAACACTGAAGCTTTCTTT. Amino acid sequence: CASSPLQGLNTEAFF.

This rearrangement joins TRBV28 to TRBJ1-2; D remains unclear. Trimming removed 6 bases from V and 4 bases from J, with 18 bases in between. Germline CDR1 and CDR2: MDHEN and SYDVKM. The CDR3 sequence is 15 residues long. The CDR3 loop is CASRAHGVRAYGYTF. DNA of the CDR3: TGTGCCAGCAGGGCCCACGGGGTGAGGGCCTATGGCTACACCTTC.

Only one count was recorded for this clone. The chain couples TRBV6-5 to TRBJ1-2, with D uncertain. The ends were cut back, 6 bases at V and 8 bases at J, with 16 bases in the middle. CDR1 MNHEY and CDR2 SVGAGI come from the germline V gene. This CDR3 spans 13 amino acids. This CDR3 is CASRADGFEGYTF. The CDR3 nucleotides are TGTGCCAGCAGAGCGGACGGCTTCGAGGGCTACACCTTC.

The chain employs TRBV9 and TRBJ1-3; tentative D call: TRBD1 (6 bases). V was shortened by 6 bases and J by 2 bases, with 12 bases between the two germline ends. Germline CDR1 SGDLS, CDR2 YYNGEE. The CDR3 contains 14 residues. The CDR3 nucleotides are TGTGCCAGCAACCTCGGACAGCCTGGAAACACCATATATTTT. Translating gives CASNLGQPGNTIYF.

V and J are TRBV7-3 and TRBJ1-1; D gene ambiguous. Trimming shortened V by 3 bases and J by 5 bases, and 10 bases separated the two germline ends. This CDR3 contains 13 residues. CDR1 is SGHTA, CDR2 FQGTGA, per germline. CDR3 in amino acids: CASSFSSVTEAFF. In DNA form, the CDR3 reads TGTGCCAGCAGCTTTTCGTCGGTAACTGAAGCTTTCTTT.

The rearrangement links TRBV2 to TRBJ2-7; D is possibly TRBD1 (7 bases). Trimming left V 7 bases short and J 2 bases short, with 18 bases between. The germline V gene encodes CDR1 SNHLY and CDR2 FYNNEI. This CDR3 contains 15 residues. The CDR3 is CASTGDSPNPYEQYF. The CDR3 nucleotides read TGTGCCAGCACGGGGGACAGCCCGAACCCCTACGAGCAGTACTTC. Full variable domain (outside the CDR3, taken from reference TRBV2 and TRBJ2-7): EPEVTQTPSHQVTQMGQEVILRCVPISNHLYFYWYRQILGQKVEFLVSFYNNEISEKSEIFDDQFSVERPDGSNFTLKIRSTKLEDSAMYFCASTGDSPNPYEQYFGPGTRLTVT.

This clone was seen a few times. This chain connects TRBV27 to TRBJ2-7; 9 bases are a match to TRBD1. Germline trimming cut 5 bases from V and 3 bases from J; bases unmatched to any gene: 5. This CDR3 is 14 amino acids long. Looked up from germline, CDR1 is MNHEY and CDR2 is SMNVEV (reference sequence). CDR3 sequence (DNA): TGTGCCAGCAGTCAACAGGGGGCGGTCTACGAGCAGTACTTC. Translation gives CASSQQGAVYEQYF.

This chain links TRBV28 with TRBJ2-4, with TRBD1 as a possible D gene (6 bases). V was clipped by 2 bases and J by 15 bases, with 11 bases between them. In germline, CDR1 is MDHEN, CDR2 SYDVKM. This CDR3 region has 11 residues. In nucleotides, the CDR3 is TGTGCCAGCAGTTTAACAGGGACCCCGTACTTC. It yields the protein CASSLTGTPYF.

The CDR3 loop is CAWSTRLGVGDYGYTF. CDR3 coding DNA: TGTGCCTGGAGTACCCGCCTAGGGGTGGGCGACTATGGCTACACCTTC. The V call is TRBV30, the J call TRBJ1-2; possible D gene TRBD1, 5 bases. The germline gives CDR1 GTSNPN, CDR2 SVGIG (reference sequence). This CDR3 comprises 16 residues. Deletions cut 2 bases from V and 3 bases from J, with 19 bases between.

The chain is built from TRBV5-1 and TRBJ2-3; the D gene is possibly TRBD1 (5 bases). Germline V gene lookup returns CDR1 SGHRS and CDR2 YFSETQ. This CDR3 comprises 14 residues. V lost 0 bases and J lost 0, with 5 bases in between. The CDR3 protein is CASSLDRSTDTQYF. CDR3 sequence (DNA): TGCGCCAGCAGCTTGGACAGGAGCACAGATACGCAGTATTTT.

The chain recombines TRBV2 with TRBJ2-2, with unresolved D. Per the germline V gene, CDR1 is SNHLY and CDR2 is FYNNEI. The CDR3 consists of 13 residues. V lost 4 bases to trimming and J lost 1 base, with 4 bases between them. The CDR3 region is CASSVENTGELFF. The CDR3 DNA follows: TGTGCCAGCAGTGTAGAGAACACCGGGGAGCTGTTTTTT.

This clone was observed a handful of times. The rearrangement links TRBV19 to TRBJ2-7; TRBD2 matches at 11 bases. After removal of 5 bases from V and 3 bases from J, the junction contained 3 bases not matched to a gene. The CDR3 has 14 residues. Per germline, CDR1 LNHDA and CDR2 SQIVND (reference sequence). The CDR3 DNA reads TGTGCCAGTAGTCCGGGACTAGCGGTCTACGAGCAGTACTTC. Its translation: CASSPGLAVYEQYF. The full variable domain, its missing parts supplied by reference TRBV19 and TRBJ2-7, is DGGITQSPKYLFRKEGQNVTLSCEQNLNHDAMYWYRQDPGQGLRLIYYSQIVNDFQKGDIAEGYSVSREKKESFPLTVTSAQKNPTAFYLCASSPGLAVYEQYFGPGTRLTVT.

The V call is TRBV10-3, the J call TRBJ2-2; 9 bases align to TRBD1. The CDR3 spans 14 residues. Germline CDR1 ENHRY, CDR2 SYGVKD. V shed 5 bases, J shed 5 bases, and the junction held 3 bases outside the gene matches. In DNA form, the CDR3 reads TGTGCCATCAGTACAGGGGGCATGACCGGGGAGCTGTTTTTT. Translation: CAISTGGMTGELFF.

This clone was observed a few times. This rearrangement joins TRBV19 to TRBJ1-5; D not certain. Trimming removed 8 bases from V and 5 bases from J, with 10 bases in between. The CDR3 consists of 12 residues. Germline values: CDR1 LNHDA, CDR2 SQIVND (reference sequence). This chain's CDR3 is CASSESDQPQHF. The CDR3 DNA is TGTGCCAGTTCTGAGAGTGATCAGCCCCAGCATTTT.

This clone was detected only a few times. This chain links TRBV28 with TRBJ1-2; D uncertain. The germline V and J ends were trimmed by 6 bases and 0 bases, with 17 bases remaining between them. The CDR3 spans 16 residues. Per germline, CDR1 MDHEN and CDR2 SYDVKM. The DNA of the CDR3 is TGTGCCAGCAGCTTACCCAAGTATGGAGCTAACTATGGCTACACCTTC. This translates into CASSLPKYGANYGYTF.

The chain employs TRBV6-6 and TRBJ2-1; TRBD1 is a possible D gene (5 bases). CDR1 MNHNY and CDR2 SVGAGI come from the germline V gene (reference sequence). CDR3 length: 13 residues. Between the trimmed V and J ends, which lost 5 bases and 7 bases, there was a span of 12 bases. CDR3 DNA sequence: TGTGCCAGCAGTCCCCTGGCAGGGAATGAGCAGTTCTTC. Protein product: CASSPLAGNEQFF.

The chain is built from TRBV7-8 and TRBJ1-4, with TRBD1 matching 7 bases. CDR3 length: 16 residues. Germline-derived CDR1 and CDR2 are SGHVS and FQNEAQ. With 0 bases clipped from V and 5 bases from J, the junction kept 6 bases outside the gene matches. This CDR3 is CASSLAKTGDNEKLFF. As DNA, the CDR3 is TGTGCCAGCAGCTTAGCCAAAACAGGGGACAATGAAAAACTGTTTTTT.

The V and J genes are TRBV4-1 and TRBJ1-1, with TRBD1 identical over 9 bases. V dropped 0 bases and J dropped 11; count of bases not matched to a gene: 7. The CDR3 is 14 amino acids. Looked up from germline, CDR1 is MGHRA and CDR2 is YSYEKL. The CDR3 DNA reads as TGCGCCAGCAGCCAAGATGACGGGACAGGGCGGGCTTTCTTT. It translates to CASSQDDGTGRAFF.

This sequence joins TRBV30 and TRBJ1-3; TRBD1 might be the D (6 bases). This CDR3 has 17 amino acids. The germline V gene has CDR1 GTSNPN and CDR2 SVGIG (reference sequence). The V end lost 0 bases, the J end lost 1 base, and 16 bases lay between the germline ends. Written as DNA, the CDR3 is TGTGCCTGGAGTGTACGCCGGGGGGCCTTTTCTGGAAACACCATATATTTT. Protein product: CAWSVRRGAFSGNTIYF.